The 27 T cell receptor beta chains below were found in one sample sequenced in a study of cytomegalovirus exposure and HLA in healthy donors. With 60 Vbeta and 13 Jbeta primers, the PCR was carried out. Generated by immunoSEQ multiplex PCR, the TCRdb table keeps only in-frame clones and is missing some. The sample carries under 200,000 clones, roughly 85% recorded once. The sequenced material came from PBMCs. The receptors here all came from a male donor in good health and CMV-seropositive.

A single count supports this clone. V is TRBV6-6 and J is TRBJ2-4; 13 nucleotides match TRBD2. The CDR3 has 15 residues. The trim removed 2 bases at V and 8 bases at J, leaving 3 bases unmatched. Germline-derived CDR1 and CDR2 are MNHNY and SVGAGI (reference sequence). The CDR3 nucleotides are TGTGCCAGCAGTTACGGGACTAGCGGGACCTACATTCAGTACTTC. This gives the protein CASSYGTSGTYIQYF.

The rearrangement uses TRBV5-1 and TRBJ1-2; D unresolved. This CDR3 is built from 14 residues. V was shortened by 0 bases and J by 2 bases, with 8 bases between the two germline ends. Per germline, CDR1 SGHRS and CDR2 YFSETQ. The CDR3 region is CASSLGVANYGYTF. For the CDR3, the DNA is TGCGCCAGCAGCTTGGGAGTTGCGAACTATGGCTACACCTTC.

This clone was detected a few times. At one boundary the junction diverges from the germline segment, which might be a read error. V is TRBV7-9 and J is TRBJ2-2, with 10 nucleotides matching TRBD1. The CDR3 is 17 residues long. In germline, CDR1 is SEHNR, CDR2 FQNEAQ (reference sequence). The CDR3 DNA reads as TGTGCCAGCAGCTCCAGATGGGGACAGGGGAACGCCGGGGAGCTGTTTTTT. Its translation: CASSSRWGQGNAGELFF.

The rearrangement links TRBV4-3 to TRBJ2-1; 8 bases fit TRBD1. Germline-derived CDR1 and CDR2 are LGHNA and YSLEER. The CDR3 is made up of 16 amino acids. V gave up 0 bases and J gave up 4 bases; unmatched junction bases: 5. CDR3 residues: CASSQEAGQVYNEQFF. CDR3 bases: TGCGCCAGCAGCCAAGAGGCGGGACAGGTATACAATGAGCAGTTCTTC.

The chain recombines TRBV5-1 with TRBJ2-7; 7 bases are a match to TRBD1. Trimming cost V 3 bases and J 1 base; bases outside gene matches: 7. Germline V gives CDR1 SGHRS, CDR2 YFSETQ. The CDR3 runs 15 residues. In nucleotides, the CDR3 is TGCGCCAGCAGCTCTGGGACAGCCCGTTCCTACGAGCAGTACTTC. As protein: CASSSGTARSYEQYF.

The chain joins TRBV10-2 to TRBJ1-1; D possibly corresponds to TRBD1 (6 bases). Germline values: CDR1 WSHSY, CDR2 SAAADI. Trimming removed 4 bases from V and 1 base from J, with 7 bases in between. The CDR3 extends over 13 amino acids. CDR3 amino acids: CASSGTANTEAFF. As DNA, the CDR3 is TGCGCCAGCAGTGGGACAGCGAACACTGAAGCTTTCTTT.

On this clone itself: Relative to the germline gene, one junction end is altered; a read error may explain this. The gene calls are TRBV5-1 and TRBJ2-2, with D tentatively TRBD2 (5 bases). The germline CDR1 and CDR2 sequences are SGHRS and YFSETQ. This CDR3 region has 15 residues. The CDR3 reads CASTRWRANTGKLFF. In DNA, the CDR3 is TGCGCCAGCACTAGATGGCGAGCGAACACCGGGAAGCTGTTTTTT.

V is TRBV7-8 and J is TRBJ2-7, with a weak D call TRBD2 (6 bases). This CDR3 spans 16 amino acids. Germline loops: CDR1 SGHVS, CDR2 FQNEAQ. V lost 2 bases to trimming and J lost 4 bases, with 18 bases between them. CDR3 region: CASSLLGGTRLYEQYF. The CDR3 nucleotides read TGTGCCAGCAGCTTATTAGGCGGGACCCGACTATACGAGCAGTACTTC.

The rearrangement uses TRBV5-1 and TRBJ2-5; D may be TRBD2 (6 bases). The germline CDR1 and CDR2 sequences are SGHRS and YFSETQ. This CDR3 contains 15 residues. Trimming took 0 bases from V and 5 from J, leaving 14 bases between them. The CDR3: CASSLAQAGGETQYF. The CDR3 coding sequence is TGCGCCAGCAGCTTGGCGCAAGCGGGCGGGGAGACCCAGTACTTC.

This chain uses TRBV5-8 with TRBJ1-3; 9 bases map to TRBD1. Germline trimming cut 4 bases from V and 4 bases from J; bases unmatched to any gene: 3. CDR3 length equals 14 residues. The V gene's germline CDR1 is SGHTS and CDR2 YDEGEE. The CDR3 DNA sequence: TGTGCCAGCAGCATTGGGACAGGGGGAAACACCATATATTTT. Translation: CASSIGTGGNTIYF.

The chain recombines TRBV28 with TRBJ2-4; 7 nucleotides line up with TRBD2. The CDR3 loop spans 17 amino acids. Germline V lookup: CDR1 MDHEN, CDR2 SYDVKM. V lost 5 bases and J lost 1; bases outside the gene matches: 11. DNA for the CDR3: TGTGCCAGCAGTCCCCCGGGGAGGGCGGTTGCCAAAAACATTCAGTACTTC. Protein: CASSPPGRAVAKNIQYF.

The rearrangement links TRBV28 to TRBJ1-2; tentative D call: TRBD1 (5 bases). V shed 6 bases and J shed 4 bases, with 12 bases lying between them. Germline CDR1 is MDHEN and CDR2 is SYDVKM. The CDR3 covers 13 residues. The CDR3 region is CASSSSGGYGYTF. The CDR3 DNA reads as TGTGCCAGCAGCTCCTCGGGGGGCTATGGCTACACCTTC.

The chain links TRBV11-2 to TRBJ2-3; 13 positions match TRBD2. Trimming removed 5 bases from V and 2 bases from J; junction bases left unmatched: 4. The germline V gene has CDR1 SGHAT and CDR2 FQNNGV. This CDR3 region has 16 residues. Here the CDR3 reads CASSQGLAGTTDTQYF. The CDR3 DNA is TGTGCCAGCAGCCAGGGACTAGCGGGGACCACAGATACGCAGTATTTT.

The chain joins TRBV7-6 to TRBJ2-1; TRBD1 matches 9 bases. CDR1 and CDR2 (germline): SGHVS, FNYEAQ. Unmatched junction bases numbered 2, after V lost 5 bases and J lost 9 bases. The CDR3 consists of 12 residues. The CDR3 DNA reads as TGTGCCAGCAGCGGGACAGGGCGTGAGCAGTTCTTC. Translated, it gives CASSGTGREQFF.

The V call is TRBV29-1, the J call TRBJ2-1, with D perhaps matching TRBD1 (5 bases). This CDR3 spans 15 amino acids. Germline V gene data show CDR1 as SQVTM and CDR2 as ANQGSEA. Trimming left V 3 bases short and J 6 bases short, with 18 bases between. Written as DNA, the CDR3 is TGCAGCGTTGATCTGACAGAAGGTTGGAGCAATGAGCAGTTCTTC. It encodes CSVDLTEGWSNEQFF.

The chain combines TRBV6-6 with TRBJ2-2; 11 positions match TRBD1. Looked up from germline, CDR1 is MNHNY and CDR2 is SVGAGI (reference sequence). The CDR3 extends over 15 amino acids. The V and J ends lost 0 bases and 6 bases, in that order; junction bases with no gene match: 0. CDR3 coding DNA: TGTGCCAGCAGTTACTCGGACAGGGGGCCCGGGGAGCTGTTTTTT. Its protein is CASSYSDRGPGELFF.

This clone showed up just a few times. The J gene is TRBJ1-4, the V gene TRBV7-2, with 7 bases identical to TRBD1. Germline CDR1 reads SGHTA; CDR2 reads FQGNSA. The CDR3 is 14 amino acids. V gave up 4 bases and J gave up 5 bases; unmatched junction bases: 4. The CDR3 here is CASSWRQGNEKLFF. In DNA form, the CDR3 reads TGTGCCAGCAGCTGGAGACAGGGAAATGAAAAACTGTTTTTT.

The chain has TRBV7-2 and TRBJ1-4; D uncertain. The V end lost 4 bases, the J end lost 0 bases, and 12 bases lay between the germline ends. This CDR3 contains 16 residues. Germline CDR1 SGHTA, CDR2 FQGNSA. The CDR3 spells CASSSVPRTTNEKLFF. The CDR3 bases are TGTGCCAGCAGCTCCGTCCCCAGAACAACTAATGAAAAACTGTTTTTT.

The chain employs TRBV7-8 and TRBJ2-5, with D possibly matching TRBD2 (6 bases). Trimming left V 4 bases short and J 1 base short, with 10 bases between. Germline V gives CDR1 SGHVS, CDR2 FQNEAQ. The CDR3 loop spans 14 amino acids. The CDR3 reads CASSSRTIQETQYF. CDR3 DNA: TGTGCCAGCAGCTCCCGGACTATCCAAGAGACCCAGTACTTC.

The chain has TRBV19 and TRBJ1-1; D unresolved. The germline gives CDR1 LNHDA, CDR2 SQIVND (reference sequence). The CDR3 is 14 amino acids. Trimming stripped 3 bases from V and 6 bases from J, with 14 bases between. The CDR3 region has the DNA TGTGCCAGTAGTATTATGGGAGGACCAGCTGAAGCTTTCTTT. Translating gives CASSIMGGPAEAFF.

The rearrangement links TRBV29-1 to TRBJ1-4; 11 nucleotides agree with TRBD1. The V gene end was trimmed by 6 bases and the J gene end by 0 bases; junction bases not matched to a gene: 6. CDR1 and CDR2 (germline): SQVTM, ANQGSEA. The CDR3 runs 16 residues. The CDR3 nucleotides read TGCAGCGTGTCGGGACAGGGGGTTGCAACTAATGAAAAACTGTTTTTT. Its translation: CSVSGQGVATNEKLFF.

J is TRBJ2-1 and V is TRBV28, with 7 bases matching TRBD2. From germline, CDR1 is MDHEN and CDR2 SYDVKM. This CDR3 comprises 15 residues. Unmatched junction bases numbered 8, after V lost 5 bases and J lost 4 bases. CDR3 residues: CASSLFGGGYNEQFF. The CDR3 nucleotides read TGTGCCAGCAGTCTCTTTGGCGGGGGTTACAATGAGCAGTTCTTC. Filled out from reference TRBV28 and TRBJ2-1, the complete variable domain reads DVKVTQSSRYLVKRTGEKVFLECVQDMDHENMFWYRQDPGLGLRLIYFSYDVKMKEKGDIPEGYSVSREKKERFSLILESASTNQTSMYLCASSLFGGGYNEQFFGPGTRLTVL.

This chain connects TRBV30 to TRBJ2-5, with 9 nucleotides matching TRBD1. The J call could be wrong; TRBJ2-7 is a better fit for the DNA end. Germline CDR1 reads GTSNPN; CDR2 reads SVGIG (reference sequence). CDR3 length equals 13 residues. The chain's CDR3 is CAWSSTGGDEQYF. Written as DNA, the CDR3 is TGTGCCTGGAGTTCCACAGGGGGCGACGAGCAGTACTTC.

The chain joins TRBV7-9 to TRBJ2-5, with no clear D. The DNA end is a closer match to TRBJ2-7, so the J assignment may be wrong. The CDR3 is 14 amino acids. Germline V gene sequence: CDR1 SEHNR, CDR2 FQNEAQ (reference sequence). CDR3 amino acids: CASSSSRIPYEQYF. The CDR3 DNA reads TGTGCCAGCAGCTCCTCTAGAATCCCCTACGAGCAGTACTTC.

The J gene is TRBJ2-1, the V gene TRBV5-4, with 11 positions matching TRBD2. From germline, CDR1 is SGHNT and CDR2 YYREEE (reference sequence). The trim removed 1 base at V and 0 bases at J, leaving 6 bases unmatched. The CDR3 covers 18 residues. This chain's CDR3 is CASSLFSGTSGSYNEQFF. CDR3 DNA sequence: TGTGCCAGCAGCTTGTTTTCCGGGACTAGCGGCTCCTACAATGAGCAGTTCTTC.

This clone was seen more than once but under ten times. The CDR3 loop is CASSLVSGASYGYTF. CDR3 nucleotides: TGTGCCAGCAGCTTAGTCTCAGGGGCAAGCTATGGCTACACCTTC. This rearrangement joins TRBV7-9 to TRBJ1-2; the D gene is possibly TRBD1 (6 bases). V lost 1 base and J lost 4, with 13 bases in between. This CDR3 is built from 15 residues. Germline values: CDR1 SEHNR, CDR2 FQNEAQ (reference sequence).

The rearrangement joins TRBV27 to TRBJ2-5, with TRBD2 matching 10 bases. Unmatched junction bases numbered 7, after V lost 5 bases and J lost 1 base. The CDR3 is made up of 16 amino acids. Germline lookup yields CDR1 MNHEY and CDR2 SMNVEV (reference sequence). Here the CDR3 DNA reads TGTGCCAGCAGTCCCCCAGGGACTAGCGTCCAAGAGACCCAGTACTTC. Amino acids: CASSPPGTSVQETQYF.